This T cell receptor beta chain was obtained from a study of chemoradiotherapy in HPV16-positive cancers. Study overall: Candidate HPV-specific T-cell clones and common TCR motifs came from functional assays in a couple of HPV16-positive patients. Study observations and caveats: Only a couple of HPV16-positive patients supplied the functional HPV-specificity definition. Non-HPV-specific T cells did not expand in tumors during treatment, whereas candidate HPV-specific clones and E7-related motifs did.

Over chemoradiotherapy, repertoires were sampled more than once. As to this clone: What it binds is unknown.

Trimming stripped 3 bases from V and 2 bases from J, with 11 bases between. The CDR3 runs to 14 residues. Per germline, CDR1 MNHEY and CDR2 SMNVEV (reference sequence). Libraries were prepared by immunoSEQ multiplex PCR; TCRdb keeps only in-frame clonotypes and omits some of them. In the table there are 12,000 or so clones, roughly 61% of which are singletons. The origin of this receptor is a human donor with HPV-associated anogenital cancer. The chain combines TRBV27 with TRBJ2-7; a weak D match, TRBD1 (5 bases). This material was collected from a patient who underwent chemoradiotherapy. This CDR3 reads CASSFTGPTYEQYF. DNA of the CDR3: TGTGCCAGCAGTTTCACAGGCCCTACCTACGAGCAGTACTTC.